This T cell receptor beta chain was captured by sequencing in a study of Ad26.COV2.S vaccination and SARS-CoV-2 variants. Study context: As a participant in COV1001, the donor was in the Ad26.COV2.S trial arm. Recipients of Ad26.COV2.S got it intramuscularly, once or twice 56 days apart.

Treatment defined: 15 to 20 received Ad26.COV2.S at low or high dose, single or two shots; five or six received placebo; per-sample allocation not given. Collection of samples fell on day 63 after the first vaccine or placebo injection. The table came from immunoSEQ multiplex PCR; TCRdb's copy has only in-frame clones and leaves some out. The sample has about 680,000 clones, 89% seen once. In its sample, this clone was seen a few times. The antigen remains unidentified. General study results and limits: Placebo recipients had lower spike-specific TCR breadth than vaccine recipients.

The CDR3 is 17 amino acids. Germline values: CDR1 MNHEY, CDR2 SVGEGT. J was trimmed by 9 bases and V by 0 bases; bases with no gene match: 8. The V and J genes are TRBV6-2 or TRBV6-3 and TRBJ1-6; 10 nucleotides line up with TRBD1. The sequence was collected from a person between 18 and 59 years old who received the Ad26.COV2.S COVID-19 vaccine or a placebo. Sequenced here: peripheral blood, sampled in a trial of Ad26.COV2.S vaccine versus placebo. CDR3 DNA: TGTGCCAGCAGTTACTCGGTTCCGGGACAGGGGTTTTCACCCCTCCACTTT. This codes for CASSYSVPGQGFSPLHF.